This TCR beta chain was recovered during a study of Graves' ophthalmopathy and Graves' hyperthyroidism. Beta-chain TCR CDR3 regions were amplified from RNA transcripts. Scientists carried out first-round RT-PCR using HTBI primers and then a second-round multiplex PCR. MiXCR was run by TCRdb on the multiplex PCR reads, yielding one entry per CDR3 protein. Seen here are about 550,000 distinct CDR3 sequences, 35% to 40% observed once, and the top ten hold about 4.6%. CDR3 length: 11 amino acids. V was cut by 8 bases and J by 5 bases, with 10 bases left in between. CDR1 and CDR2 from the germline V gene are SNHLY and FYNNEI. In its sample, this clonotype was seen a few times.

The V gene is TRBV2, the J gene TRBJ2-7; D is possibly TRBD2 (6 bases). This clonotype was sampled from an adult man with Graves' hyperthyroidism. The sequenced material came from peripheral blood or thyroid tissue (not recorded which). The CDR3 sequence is CASQGGHEQYF. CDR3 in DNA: TGTGCCAGCCAGGGAGGCCACGAGCAGTACTTC. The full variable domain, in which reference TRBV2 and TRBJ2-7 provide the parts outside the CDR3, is EPEVTQTPSHQVTQMGQEVILRCVPISNHLYFYWYRQILGQKVEFLVSFYNNEISEKSEIFDDQFSVERPDGSNFTLKIRSTKLEDSAMYFCASQGGHEQYFGPGTRLTVT.